Listed here are 17 T cell receptor beta chains from one sample, sequenced in a study of blood T cell repertoires in COVID-19. TCRdb's copy holds only in-frame clones and misses some; the assay was immunoSEQ multiplex PCR. The repertoire holds around 450,000 clones, with nearly 90% as singletons. The sequenced sample consisted of PBMCs or T cells enriched from blood (not recorded which). The origin of the receptors is a woman aged 18-30 years with acute COVID-19.

This chain links TRBV18 with TRBJ2-7; D gene ambiguous. CDR3 length equals 14 residues. Germline V CDR1 and CDR2: KGHSH, LQKENI. V lost 2 bases, J lost 1 base, and 9 bases lay in between. The CDR3 is CASSPGPGSYEQYF. CDR3 in DNA: TGTGCCAGCTCACCAGGGCCAGGATCCTACGAGCAGTACTTC.

This clone showed up just once. The chain employs TRBV3-1 (or the pseudogene TRBV3-2) and TRBJ2-5; D is unclear. V dropped 4 bases and J dropped 4 bases, with 10 bases sitting between them. The CDR3 covers 13 residues. Germline CDR1 LGHDT, CDR2 YNNKEL (reference sequence). This chain's CDR3 is CASSPVERETQYF. The CDR3 nucleotides read TGTGCCAGCAGCCCCGTAGAGCGAGAGACCCAGTACTTC.

The chain carries TRBV4-3 and TRBJ1-6, with D unclear. The CDR3 extends over 15 amino acids. Germline CDR1 and CDR2: LGHNA and YSLEER. V gave up 0 bases and J gave up 6 bases, with 9 bases separating them. The CDR3 nucleotides read TGCGCCAGCAGCCAAGATCGCGGGGTTAATTCACCCCTCCACTTT. This gives the protein CASSQDRGVNSPLHF.

The CDR3 here is CASSSRLAGPNQETQYF. DNA for the CDR3: TGCGCCAGCAGCTCCCGACTAGCGGGACCGAACCAAGAGACCCAGTACTTC. The chain joins TRBV5-1 to TRBJ2-5, with 11 bases that match TRBD2. J lost 0 bases, V lost 3 bases, and 7 bases had no gene match. This CDR3 contains 17 residues. Per the germline V gene, CDR1 is SGHRS and CDR2 is YFSETQ.

The chain has TRBV5-1 and TRBJ2-7; 9 nucleotides align to TRBD2. Per the germline V gene, CDR1 is SGHRS and CDR2 is YFSETQ. The CDR3 loop spans 15 amino acids. J gave up 7 bases and V 0 bases, and 8 bases lay outside the gene matches. DNA of the CDR3: TGCGCCAGCAGCTTGGGGGATAGCGGGAGCTATGAGCAGTACTTC. It specifies CASSLGDSGSYEQYF.

The CDR3 here is CASSLGLAGAGIQYF. The DNA of the CDR3 is TGTGCCAGCAGTTTAGGGCTAGCGGGGGCGGGGATTCAGTACTTC. The V and J genes are TRBV27 and TRBJ2-4; 10 positions match TRBD2. The trim removed 2 bases at V and 10 bases at J, leaving 8 bases unmatched. Germline CDR1 is MNHEY and CDR2 is SMNVEV (reference sequence). CDR3 length: 15 amino acids.

The V call is TRBV3-1 (or the pseudogene TRBV3-2), the J call TRBJ2-7; 9 bases are shared with TRBD2. From germline, CDR1 is LGHDT and CDR2 YNNKEL (reference sequence). With 0 bases clipped from V and 0 bases from J, the junction kept 0 bases outside the gene matches. The CDR3 is 15 amino acids. The CDR3 DNA sequence: TGTGCCAGCAGCCAAGAGACTAGCGGCTCCTACGAGCAGTACTTC. It specifies CASSQETSGSYEQYF.

This clone was seen a handful of times. The chain has TRBV20-1 and TRBJ1-2; D is perhaps TRBD1 (5 bases). The CDR3 has 11 residues. Trimming shortened V by 6 bases and J by 2 bases, and 7 bases separated the two germline ends. Germline values: CDR1 DFQATT, CDR2 SNEGSKA (reference sequence). CDR3 in amino acids: CSAGHNYGYTF. The CDR3 nucleotides read TGCAGTGCGGGGCACAACTATGGCTACACCTTC.

V and J are TRBV5-6 and TRBJ2-7; D ambiguous. This CDR3 has 12 residues. V shed 0 bases and J shed 6 bases, with 7 bases lying between them. In germline, CDR1 is SGHDT, CDR2 YYEEEE. CDR3: CASSLDGREQYF. For the CDR3, the DNA is TGTGCCAGCAGCTTGGATGGGCGCGAGCAGTACTTC.

The genes are TRBV29-1 and TRBJ2-1, with 11 bases matching TRBD2. Trimming took 4 bases from V and 5 from J; bases not matched to a gene: 7. Germline lookup yields CDR1 SQVTM and CDR2 ANQGSEA. The CDR3 totals 15 residues. As DNA, the CDR3 is TGCAGCGTTGTTCCCGGGACTAGCGGAAACAATGAGCAGTTCTTC. Translated, it gives CSVVPGTSGNNEQFF.

V usage is TRBV28 and J usage is TRBJ2-1; TRBD2 agrees at 7 bases. The CDR3 runs to 13 residues. Germline V gives CDR1 MDHEN, CDR2 SYDVKM. After removal of 11 bases from V and 0 bases from J, the junction contained 4 bases not matched to a gene. In DNA, the CDR3 is TGTGCCTGGGGACTAAACTCCTACAATGAGCAGTTCTTC. Translated, it gives CAWGLNSYNEQFF.

The rearrangement joins TRBV6-5 to TRBJ1-1; the D gene is possibly TRBD1 (6 bases). Germline V gene lookup returns CDR1 MNHEY and CDR2 SVGAGI. V lost 8 bases and J 8 bases, leaving 18 bases between the germline ends. This CDR3 has 13 amino acids. The CDR3 loop is CASGRMGGREAFF. CDR3 nucleotide sequence: TGTGCCAGCGGACGTATGGGGGGGCGCGAAGCTTTCTTT.

This clone is a singleton in its sample. The V and J genes are TRBV19 and TRBJ1-4; D is possibly TRBD1 (5 bases). CDR1 is LNHDA, CDR2 SQIVND, per germline (reference sequence). There are 14 residues in the CDR3. V lost 4 bases and J lost 6, with 12 bases in between. DNA for the CDR3: TGTGCCAGTAGTACCTTCGGGGGTCATGAAAAACTGTTTTTT. Translated, it gives CASSTFGGHEKLFF.

The table lists this clone with a few counts. The genes are TRBV7-9 and TRBJ1-5, with D possibly TRBD1 on 6 matching bases. This CDR3 has 17 residues. V was clipped by 4 bases and J by 3 bases, with 19 bases between them. Per the germline V gene, CDR1 is SEHNR and CDR2 is FQNEAQ (reference sequence). The CDR3 loop is CASSSVPGAEHNQPQHF. The CDR3 region has the DNA TGTGCCAGCAGCTCCGTGCCAGGGGCCGAACACAATCAGCCCCAGCATTTT. The whole variable domain, filled in from reference TRBV7-9 and TRBJ1-5, reads DTGVSQNPRHKITKRGQNVTFRCDPISEHNRLYWYRQTLGQGPEFLTYFQNEAQLEKSRLLSDRFSAERPKGSFSTLEIQRTEQGDSAMYLCASSSVPGAEHNQPQHFGDGTRLSIL.

This chain joins TRBV12-3 or TRBV12-4 and TRBJ1-4; D unclear. This CDR3 region has 12 residues. The V and J ends lost 6 bases and 7 bases respectively, with 9 bases between them. Here the CDR3 reads CASSQASEKLFF. The DNA of the CDR3 is TGTGCCAGCAGCCAGGCGTCTGAAAAACTGTTTTTT.

This clone was counted a single time. V usage is TRBV2 and J usage is TRBJ1-5, with D uncertain. Trimming shortened V by 3 bases and J by 0 bases, and 6 bases separated the two germline ends. The CDR3 extends over 14 amino acids. Germline CDR1 SNHLY, CDR2 FYNNEI. The CDR3 sequence is CASSDNNSNQPQHF. CDR3 in DNA: TGTGCCAGCAGTGACAACAATAGCAATCAGCCCCAGCATTTT.

The chain links TRBV3-1 (or the pseudogene TRBV3-2) to TRBJ2-7, with 7 bases that match TRBD2. There are 14 residues in the CDR3. Germline V gene lookup returns CDR1 LGHDT and CDR2 YNNKEL (reference sequence). Trimming at V came to 3 bases and at J to 2 bases, leaving 4 bases not matched to a gene. The CDR3 DNA reads TGTGCCAGCAGCCACGTGGGGGGGGCCTACGAGCAGTACTTC. This sequence encodes CASSHVGGAYEQYF.